This TCR beta chain derives from a study of blood T cells in healthy people across ages. Study-wide points: With naive T cell percentage, TCR beta diversity showed a strong correlation. The unknown donor CMV status may have confounded expanded clonotype changes. The recorded TCR beta diversity per million T cells decreased in a roughly linear manner with age.

The CDR3 length is 15 residues. Trimming removed 4 bases at V and 3 bases at J, with 15 bases between. CDR1 ENHRY and CDR2 SYGVKD come from the germline V gene. It was around 10 milliliters of peripheral blood that were drawn from each donor. Worth noting for this clonotype: Its antigen is as yet unknown.

With a J-beta primer mix and a sample-barcoded 5' primer, a second PCR ran roughly 6 to 11 cycles. Using its own MiXCR run on the 5' RACE reads, TCRdb lists one record per CDR3 protein. In the table there are about 1.5 million distinct CDR3 sequences, 35% to 45% of which are singletons. The chain joins TRBV10-3 to TRBJ1-1; D is unresolved. The sample comprised blood. The sequence derives from a young woman in good health. The CDR3 DNA reads TGTGCCATCAGTGGCCGGACGGGAGGAGACACTGAAGCTTTCTTT. It encodes CAISGRTGGDTEAFF.